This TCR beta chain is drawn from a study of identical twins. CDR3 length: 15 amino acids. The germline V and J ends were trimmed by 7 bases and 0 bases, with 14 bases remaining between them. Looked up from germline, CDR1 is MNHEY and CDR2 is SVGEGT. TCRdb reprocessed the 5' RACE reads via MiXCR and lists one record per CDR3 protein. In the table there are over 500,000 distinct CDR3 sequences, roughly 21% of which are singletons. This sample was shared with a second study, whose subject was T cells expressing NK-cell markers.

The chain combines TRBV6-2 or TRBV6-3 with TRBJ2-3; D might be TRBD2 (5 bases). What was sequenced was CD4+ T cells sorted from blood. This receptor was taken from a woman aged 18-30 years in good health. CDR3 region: CASIEPGSSTDTQYF. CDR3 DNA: TGTGCCAGCATCGAGCCGGGGTCTAGCACAGATACGCAGTATTTT.